This T cell receptor beta chain was recorded in a study of T-cell memory formation after mild COVID-19 listed by TCRdb under 2021. The study in broad terms: Most TCR sequence clusters were specific to one of the two donors. In a couple of donors, T-cell clones that expanded and contracted after mild COVID-19 were tracked by sequencing TCRalpha and TCRbeta repertoires over time. Two young, previously healthy adult volunteers, one female and one male, were included in the cohort. Study-wide findings and limitations: Contracting CD4+ clones were located mainly in the CM and EM memory subsets, whereas CD8+ clones were found to be enriched in EMRA. Clones contracting from day 15 to 85 had balanced CD4/CD8 phenotypes, while a second wave expanding from day 15 to 37 was biased towards CD4+. The study covered only two mild cases, and larger cohorts including severe cases with pre-infection samples were considered necessary. Some responding clones were found in pre-infection memory, which suggests that pre-existing cross-reactive memory T cells took part in the SARS-CoV-2 response. SARS-CoV-2 specificity was not confirmed for the second-wave clones peaking on day 37.

As a fraction of the sample, this clonotype is medium-sized (0.01 to 0.1%). Its antigen remains unidentified. Base qualities were left out, and no much larger clone turns up one base away. PBMCs were isolated by Ficoll-Paque density gradient centrifugation. TCRdb shows the sequencer as Illumina NovaSeq 6000. cDNA libraries for TCRalpha and TCRbeta were prepared by 5'RACE using constant-segment primers, with sample barcodes and unique molecular identifiers added. Trizol reagent was used to extract RNA from every sample. Libraries were amplified in two PCR steps, with a second sample barcode and Illumina TruSeq adapters added in the second step. Libraries were sequenced on an Illumina NovaSeq with 2 x 150 bp paired-end reads. On the authors' methods: The reads were demultiplexed and collapsed into UMI-guided consensus sequences using migec v1.2.7. Using mixcr v2.1.11, UMI consensuses were aligned to TRA and TRB V and J templates and then assembled into clonotypes. A clonotype was counted as expanded or contracted only when both edgeR and NoisET called the clonotype significant, with the noise models trained on biological replicates. For edgeR calls, the thresholds were a false discovery rate-adjusted p below 0.01 and a log2 fold-change of 1. PCA with hierarchical clustering of max-normalized trajectories of the 1000 most abundant clonotypes was used as exploratory dynamics analysis. Separately sequenced CD4+ and CD8+ repertoires were used to assign the CD4 or CD8 phenotype of responding clones. Clones were called with MiXCR by TCRdb after fastp trimmed the public reads at Q25, and only in-frame beta chains were retained. Merged by CDR3 protein, the rows form single entries marked with the most common genes and DNA. Clone size and V and J calls follow TCRdb, not the original study. The sample data list about 49,000 distinct CDR3 sequences, and roughly a quarter of these were observed just once. The ten largest clones capture 43% of the sample.

Trimming removed 2 bases from V and 3 bases from J, leaving 4 bases between the germline ends. The CDR3 measures 13 amino acids from cysteine to phenylalanine. The sequence is cut down to CDR3 DNA, 39 bases in frame from base 1. CDR1 and CDR2 were assigned from the germline V gene as SGHVS and FQNEAQ. The chain couples TRBV7-8 to TRBJ2-2, with the D gene uncertain. This receptor was taken from a man between 18 and 29 years old who had mild COVID-19 (a few samples of this study predate the infection). The sample titles of this study are shuffled in the database, so cell type and time point are left out; the donor was told from shared clones. The sequencing sample was made of PBMCs or a T cell subset sorted from them (not recorded which). The DNA sequence follows: TGTGCCAGCAGCTTACAAGACACCGGGGAGCTGTTTTTT. Translated, this gives CASSLQDTGELFF.